The 13 T cell receptor beta chains below come from one sample, sequenced in a study of shared clonotypes between healthy human individuals. The table came from immunoSEQ multiplex PCR; TCRdb's copy has only in-frame clones and leaves some out. The table records hundreds of thousands of clones, approximately 96% of them present only once. Terminally differentiated effector memory CD45RA+ cells were excluded by CCR7 positive selection of CD45RO-negative cells. Material: naive CD8+ T cells sorted from blood. The source is a woman in her twenties or thirties in good health.

The rearrangement links TRBV5-1 to TRBJ2-5; 9 bases fit TRBD2. Trimming removed 0 bases from V and 1 base from J; junction bases left unmatched: 13. Germline CDR1 SGHRS, CDR2 YFSETQ. The CDR3 spans 19 residues. This CDR3 reads CASSLGEAQAGGLQETQYF. The CDR3, as DNA: TGCGCCAGCAGCTTGGGCGAGGCCCAAGCGGGAGGACTCCAAGAGACCCAGTACTTC.

In its sample, this clone was seen once. The rearrangement links TRBV15 to TRBJ2-5, with D unclear. The J call is uncertain, as TRBJ2-7 better fits the DNA end. The CDR3 loop spans 14 amino acids. Looked up from germline, CDR1 is LNHNV and CDR2 is YYDKDF (reference sequence). For the CDR3, the DNA is TGTGCCACCAGCAGACTGATGCCAGGCTACGAGCAGTACTTC. Translating gives CATSRLMPGYEQYF.

The chain joins TRBV14 to TRBJ2-7; D is ambiguous. The CDR3 is 12 amino acids. From germline, CDR1 is SGHDN and CDR2 FVKESK. The ends were cut back, 4 bases at V and 7 bases at J, with 11 bases in the middle. CDR3 nucleotides: TGTGCCAGCAGCCCCGGGCTGGATGAGCAGTACTTC. Protein sequence: CASSPGLDEQYF.

V is TRBV5-4 and J is TRBJ1-1; D is ambiguous. Deletions cut 0 bases from V and 6 bases from J, with 9 bases between. The CDR3 has 13 amino acids. CDR1 is SGHNT, CDR2 YYREEE, per germline (reference sequence). The CDR3 sequence is CASSLVAGSEAFF. The CDR3 bases are TGTGCCAGCAGCTTGGTAGCGGGGTCTGAAGCTTTCTTT.

The J gene is TRBJ2-5, the V gene TRBV5-1; D call uncertain. Trimming pared 1 base from V and 0 bases from J, leaving 16 bases between. Germline V gene lookup returns CDR1 SGHRS and CDR2 YFSETQ. There are 17 residues in the CDR3. This CDR3 is CASSLRWDTEYQETQYF. The CDR3 DNA sequence: TGCGCCAGCAGCTTGCGGTGGGATACAGAGTACCAAGAGACCCAGTACTTC.

The CDR3 sequence: CASSQDSGTGGNIQYF. The DNA of the CDR3 is TGCGCCAGCAGCCAAGATTCCGGGACAGGTGGGAACATTCAGTACTTC. The genes are TRBV4-1 and TRBJ2-4, with 8 nucleotides matching TRBD1. This CDR3 is 16 amino acids long. Trimming took 0 bases from V and 7 from J; bases not matched to a gene: 8. Germline assignment: CDR1 MGHRA and CDR2 YSYEKL.

The chain combines TRBV20-1 with TRBJ2-3; D is undetermined. The germline V gene encodes CDR1 DFQATT and CDR2 SNEGSKA (reference sequence). V shed 6 bases and J shed 3 bases, with 7 bases lying between them. The CDR3 has 11 residues. The CDR3 here is CSAPRTDTQYF. The CDR3 DNA follows: TGCAGTGCCCCCCGGACAGATACGCAGTATTTT.

This sequence joins TRBV4-1 and TRBJ1-4; the D is unclear. V was trimmed by 2 bases and J by 2 bases, leaving 9 bases between them. The CDR3 is made up of 15 amino acids. The germline V gene encodes CDR1 MGHRA and CDR2 YSYEKL. The CDR3 DNA sequence: TGCGCCAGCAGCCAATCGGTAGGGACTAATGAAAAACTGTTTTTT. Amino acids: CASSQSVGTNEKLFF.

V is TRBV19 and J is TRBJ1-4, with D unclear. V lost 3 bases to trimming and J lost 1 base, with 6 bases between them. CDR1 is LNHDA, CDR2 SQIVND, per germline (reference sequence). The CDR3 spans 14 residues. DNA of the CDR3: TGTGCCAGTAGTATTGACGAAACTAATGAAAAACTGTTTTTT. This encodes CASSIDETNEKLFF.

The chain has TRBV2 and TRBJ2-7, with 10 bases lining up with TRBD1. Germline values: CDR1 SNHLY, CDR2 FYNNEI. The CDR3 runs 15 residues. Germline trimming cut 6 bases from V and 6 bases from J; bases unmatched to any gene: 11. The CDR3, as DNA: TGTGCCAGCAGAGGAGCCGGGACAGGGGTGTCCGAGCAGTACTTC. This sequence encodes CASRGAGTGVSEQYF.

This chain uses TRBV7-8 with TRBJ2-7; possibly TRBD1 for D (6 bases). With 5 bases removed from V and 0 bases from J, the gap between germline ends came to 11 bases. CDR3 size: 14 residues. The germline gives CDR1 SGHVS, CDR2 FQNEAQ. The CDR3 is CASSIRGSSYEQYF. In DNA, the CDR3 is TGTGCCAGCAGCATCAGGGGTAGCTCCTACGAGCAGTACTTC.

The CDR3 nucleotides are TGTGCCATCAGTGGGGGACAGTATAGCAATCAGCCCCAGCATTTT. This translates into CAISGGQYSNQPQHF. V gene TRBV10-3 combines with J gene TRBJ1-5, with TRBD1 matching over 7 bases. The J segment lost 0 bases and the V segment lost 4 bases, leaving 3 bases of the junction unmatched. This CDR3 is built from 15 residues. The V gene's germline CDR1 is ENHRY and CDR2 SYGVKD.

This chain links TRBV27 with TRBJ2-7; 7 bases align to TRBD2. The germline V gene has CDR1 MNHEY and CDR2 SMNVEV (reference sequence). Trimming took 2 bases from V and 5 from J; bases not matched to a gene: 3. The CDR3 has 13 residues. The CDR3 bases are TGTGCCAGCAGTTTAATCGCGGGAGACGAGCAGTACTTC. This translates into CASSLIAGDEQYF.